This TCR beta chain was profiled in a study of blood T cell repertoires in COVID-19. Looked up from germline, CDR1 is KGHSH and CDR2 is LQKENI. CDR3 length: 14 residues. Trimming pared 1 base from V and 6 bases from J, leaving 9 bases between. Repertoires were generated with immunoSEQ multiplex PCR, while TCRdb's copy carries only in-frame clones and drops some. The sample has around 230,000 clones; 88% are singletons. This clonotype was sampled from a woman aged 25 to 39 who had recovered from COVID-19. Sequenced: PBMCs or T cells enriched from blood (not recorded which). The rearrangement joins TRBV18 to TRBJ1-4; D not certain. The CDR3 DNA sequence: TGTGCCAGCTCACCACAGGGAGAGGATGAAAAACTGTTTTTT. It is translated as CASSPQGEDEKLFF.